The 3 T cell receptor beta chains below all came from one sample that was sequenced in a study of blood T cells in healthy people across ages. Sample-barcoded 5' priming and a J-beta primer mix drove a second PCR of roughly 7 to 11 cycles. TCRdb re-derived calls from the 5' RACE reads in MiXCR, one entry per CDR3 protein. The table records some 1.8 million distinct CDR3 sequences, 39% of them present only once. The sample was blood. The source is a human donor in good health.

This clonotype was picked up a small number of times. The chain carries TRBV7-2 and TRBJ1-1; TRBD1 matches at 10 bases. Germline CDR1 SGHTA, CDR2 FQGNSA. CDR3 length: 15 amino acids. With V trimmed by 4 bases and J by 6 bases, 8 bases remained unmatched. The CDR3 sequence is CASSSLDRGMSEAFF. The CDR3 region has the DNA TGTGCCAGCAGCTCCCTGGACAGGGGGATGTCTGAAGCTTTCTTT.

The chain combines TRBV20-1 with TRBJ2-5; possible D gene TRBD2, 5 bases. Trimming cost V 6 bases and J 2 bases, with 13 bases left between them. This CDR3 contains 13 residues. Germline V lookup: CDR1 DFQATT, CDR2 SNEGSKA (reference sequence). The CDR3 bases are TGCAGTGCAAAACAGACTACTCAAGAGACCCAGTACTTC. As protein: CSAKQTTQETQYF.

The sample holds a few counts of this clonotype. V gene TRBV20-1 combines with J gene TRBJ2-1, with D perhaps matching TRBD2 (7 bases). CDR1 and CDR2 from the germline V gene are DFQATT and SNEGSKA (reference sequence). V was cut by 4 bases and J by 3 bases, with 19 bases left in between. The CDR3 is 16 amino acids. Written as DNA, the CDR3 is TGCAGTGCTACCCTCCCCCGGGGGGCCGACTACAATGAGCAGTTCTTC. It codes for CSATLPRGADYNEQFF.